These T cell receptor beta chains were read from a single sample in a study of blood T cell repertoires in COVID-19. Here immunoSEQ multiplex PCR was the method, and the copy in TCRdb shows in-frame clones only, minus some. The table records about 280,000 clones, 75% to 90% of them present only once. The specimen sequenced was peripheral blood. The receptors here all came from a woman aged 25 to 39 who had recovered from COVID-19. Each CDR3 is given with its conserved first and last residue. D genes are given only for firm matches. Some rows mark clone size as missing; the rest say once, few, many or name a class of expanded clone.

d_call	v_call	clone_size	j_call	cdr3_nt	cdr3_aa
NA	TRBV4-3	NA	TRBJ1-1	TGCGCCAGCAGCCATTCGCCGGGGGGAGGGAACACTGAAGCTTTCTTT	CASSHSPGGGNTEAFF
TRBD1	TRBV3-1/TRBV3-2	few	TRBJ2-5	TGTGCCAGCAGCCGCAGCAGGGGGACGGGTCAGGAGACCCAGTACTTC	CASSRSRGTGQETQYF
NA	TRBV5-4	NA	TRBJ1-3	TGTGCCAGCAGCTTAGGGGCAGGTAACTCTGGAAACACCATATATTTT	CASSLGAGNSGNTIYF
TRBD1	TRBV3-1/TRBV3-2	NA	TRBJ1-2	TGTGCCAGCAGCCGAGGACAGGCCCGCATCTATGGCTACACCTTC	CASSRGQARIYGYTF
TRBD1	TRBV28	few	TRBJ2-7	TGTGCCAGCAGTTGGGGGACAGGGAGAGGGAACGAGCAGTACTTC	CASSWGTGRGNEQYF
NA	TRBV6-4	NA	TRBJ1-2	TGTGCCAGCAGTGACCTTAACTATGGCTACACCTTC	CASSDLNYGYTF
NA	TRBV9	NA	TRBJ1-2	TGTGCCAGCAGCGGACTCGTCCCCGGGTATGGCTACACCTTC	CASSGLVPGYGYTF
TRBD1	TRBV7-9	NA	TRBJ2-5	TGTGCCAGCAGCTTAGCGCAGGGGGCGGGCTGCCAGTACTTC	CASSLAQGAGCQYF
NA	TRBV3-1/TRBV3-2	NA	TRBJ2-7	TGTGCCAGCAGCCATCTACAGAACGGGGGACCGTCCTACGAGCAGTACTTC	CASSHLQNGGPSYEQYF
TRBD1	TRBV4-3	NA	TRBJ1-6	TGCGCCAGCAGCCCAGAGGGGGCGTCACCCCTCCACTTT	CASSPEGASPLHF
NA	TRBV9	NA	TRBJ2-5	TGTGCCAGCAGCTCAAACCCAGGGGTAGAGACCCAGTACTTC	CASSSNPGVETQYF